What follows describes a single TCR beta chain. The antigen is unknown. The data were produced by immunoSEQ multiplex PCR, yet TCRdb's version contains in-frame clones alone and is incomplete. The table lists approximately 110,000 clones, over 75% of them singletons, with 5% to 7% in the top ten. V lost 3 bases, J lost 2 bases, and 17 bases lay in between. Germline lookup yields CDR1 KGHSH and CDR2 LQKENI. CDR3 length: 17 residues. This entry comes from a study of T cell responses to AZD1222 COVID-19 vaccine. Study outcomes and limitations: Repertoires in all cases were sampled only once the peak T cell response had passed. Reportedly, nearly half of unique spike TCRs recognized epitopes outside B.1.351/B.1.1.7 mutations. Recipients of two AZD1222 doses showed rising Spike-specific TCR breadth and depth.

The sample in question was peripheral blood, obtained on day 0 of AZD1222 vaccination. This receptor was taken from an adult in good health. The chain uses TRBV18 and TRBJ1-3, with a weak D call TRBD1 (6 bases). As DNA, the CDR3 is TGTGCCAGCTCACCGGTAAGGCAGGGGCTAACTGGAAACACCATATATTTT. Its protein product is CASSPVRQGLTGNTIYF.